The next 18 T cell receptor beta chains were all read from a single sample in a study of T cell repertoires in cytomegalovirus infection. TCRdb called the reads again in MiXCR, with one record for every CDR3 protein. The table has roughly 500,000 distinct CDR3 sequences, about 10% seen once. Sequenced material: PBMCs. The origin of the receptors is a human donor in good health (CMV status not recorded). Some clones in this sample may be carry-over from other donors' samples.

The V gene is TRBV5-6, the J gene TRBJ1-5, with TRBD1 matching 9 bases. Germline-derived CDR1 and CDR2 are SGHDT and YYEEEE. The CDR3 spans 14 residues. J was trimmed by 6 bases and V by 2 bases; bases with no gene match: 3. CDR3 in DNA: TGTGCCAGCAGCTTTACAGGGGGCTCTCAGCCCCAGCATTTT. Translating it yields CASSFTGGSQPQHF.

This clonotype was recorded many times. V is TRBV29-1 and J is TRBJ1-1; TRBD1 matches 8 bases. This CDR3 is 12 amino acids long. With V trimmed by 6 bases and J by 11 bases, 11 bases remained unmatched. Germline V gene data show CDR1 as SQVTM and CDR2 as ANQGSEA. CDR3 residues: CSVGTGRKVAFF. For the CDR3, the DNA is TGCAGCGTGGGGACAGGCCGTAAAGTGGCTTTCTTT.

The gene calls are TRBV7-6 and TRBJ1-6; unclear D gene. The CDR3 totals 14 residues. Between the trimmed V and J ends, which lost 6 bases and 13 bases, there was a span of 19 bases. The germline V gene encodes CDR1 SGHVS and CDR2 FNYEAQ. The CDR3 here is CASRLRAPGSPLHF. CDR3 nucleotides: TGTGCCAGCAGGCTCCGGGCTCCGGGTTCGCCCCTCCACTTT.

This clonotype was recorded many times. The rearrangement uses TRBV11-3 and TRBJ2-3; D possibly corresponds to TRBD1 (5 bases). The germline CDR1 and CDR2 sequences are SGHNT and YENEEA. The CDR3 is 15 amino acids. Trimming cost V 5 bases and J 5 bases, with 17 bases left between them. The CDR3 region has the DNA TGTGCCAGCAGCGCCCGTGTGGGGCCGGGAGATACGCAGTATTTT. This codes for CASSARVGPGDTQYF.

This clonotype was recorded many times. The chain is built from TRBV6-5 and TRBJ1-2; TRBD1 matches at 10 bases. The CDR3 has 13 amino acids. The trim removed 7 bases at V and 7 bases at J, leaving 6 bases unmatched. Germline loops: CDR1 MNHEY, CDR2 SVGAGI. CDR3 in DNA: TGTGCCAGCAAGAGAAGGACAGGGGGTGGCTACACCTTC. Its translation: CASKRRTGGGYTF.

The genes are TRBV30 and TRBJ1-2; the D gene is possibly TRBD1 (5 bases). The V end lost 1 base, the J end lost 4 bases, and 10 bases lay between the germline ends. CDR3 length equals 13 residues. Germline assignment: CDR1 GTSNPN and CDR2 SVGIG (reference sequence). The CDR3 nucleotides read TGTGCCTGGAGTGGGACAAGGAGCTATGGCTACACCTTC. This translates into CAWSGTRSYGYTF.

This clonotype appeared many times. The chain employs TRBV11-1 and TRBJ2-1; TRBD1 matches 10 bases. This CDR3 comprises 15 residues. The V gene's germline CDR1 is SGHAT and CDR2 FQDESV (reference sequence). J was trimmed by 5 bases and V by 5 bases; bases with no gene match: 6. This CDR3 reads CASSLTGTGDNEQFF. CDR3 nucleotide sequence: TGTGCCAGCAGCCTAACCGGGACAGGGGACAATGAGCAGTTCTTC.

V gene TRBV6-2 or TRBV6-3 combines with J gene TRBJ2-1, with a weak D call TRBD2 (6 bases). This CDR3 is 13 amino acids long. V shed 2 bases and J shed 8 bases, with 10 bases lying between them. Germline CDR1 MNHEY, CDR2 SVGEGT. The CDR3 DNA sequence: TGTGCCAGCAGTTACATGACTAGAGATGAGCAGTTCTTC. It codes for CASSYMTRDEQFF.

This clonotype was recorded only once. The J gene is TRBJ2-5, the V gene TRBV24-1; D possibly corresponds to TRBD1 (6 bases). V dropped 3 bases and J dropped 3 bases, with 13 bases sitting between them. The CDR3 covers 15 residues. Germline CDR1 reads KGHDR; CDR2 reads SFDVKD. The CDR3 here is CATSDPRTEKETQYF. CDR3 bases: TGTGCCACCAGTGATCCTAGGACAGAAAAAGAGACCCAGTACTTC.

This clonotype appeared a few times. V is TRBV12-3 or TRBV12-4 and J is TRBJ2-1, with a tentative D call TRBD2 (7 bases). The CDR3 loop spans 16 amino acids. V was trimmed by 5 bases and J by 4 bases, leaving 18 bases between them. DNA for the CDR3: TGTGCCAGCAGTGAGGGTGGCGGGGGCGGGTACAATGAGCAGTTCTTC. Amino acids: CASSEGGGGGYNEQFF.

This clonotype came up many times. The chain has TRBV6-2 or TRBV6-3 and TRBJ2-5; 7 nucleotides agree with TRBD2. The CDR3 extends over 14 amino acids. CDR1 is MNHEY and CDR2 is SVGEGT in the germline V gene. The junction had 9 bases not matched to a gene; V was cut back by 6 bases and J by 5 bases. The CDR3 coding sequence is TGTGCCAGCAGCGACACGGGAGGCGGGGAGACCCAGTACTTC. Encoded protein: CASSDTGGGETQYF.

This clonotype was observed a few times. The CDR3, as DNA: TGTGCCAGCAGTCCTGACCAGGGAGGACTCACGACCGGGGAGCTGTTTTTT. This codes for CASSPDQGGLTTGELFF. The chain has TRBV6-2 or TRBV6-3 and TRBJ2-2; D perhaps matches TRBD2 (6 bases). The CDR3 runs 17 residues. V was trimmed by 5 bases and J by 5 bases, leaving 21 bases between them. From germline, CDR1 is MNHEY and CDR2 SVGEGT.

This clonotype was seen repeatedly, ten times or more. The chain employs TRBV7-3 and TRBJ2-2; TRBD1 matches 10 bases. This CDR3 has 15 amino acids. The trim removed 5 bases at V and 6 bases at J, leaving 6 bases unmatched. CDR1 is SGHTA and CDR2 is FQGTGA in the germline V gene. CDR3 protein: CASSRSGTGAGELFF. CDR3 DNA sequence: TGTGCCAGCAGCAGATCCGGGACAGGGGCCGGGGAGCTGTTTTTT.

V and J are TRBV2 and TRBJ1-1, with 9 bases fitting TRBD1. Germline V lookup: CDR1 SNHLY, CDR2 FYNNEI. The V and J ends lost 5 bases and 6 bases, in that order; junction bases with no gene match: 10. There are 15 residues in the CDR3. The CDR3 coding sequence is TGTGCCAGCAGTACCTCAACAGGGGGCATATCTGAAGCTTTCTTT. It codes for CASSTSTGGISEAFF.

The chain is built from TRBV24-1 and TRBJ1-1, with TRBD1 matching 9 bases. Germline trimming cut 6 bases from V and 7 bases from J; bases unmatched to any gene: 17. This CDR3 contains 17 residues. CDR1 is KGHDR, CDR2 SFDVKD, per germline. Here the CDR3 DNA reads TGTGCCACCAGTTCAACAGGGGGCCGCGGCGGGGGGATTGAAGCTTTCTTT. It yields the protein CATSSTGGRGGGIEAFF.

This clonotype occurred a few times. For the CDR3, the DNA is TGCGCCAGCAGCTTGGGTCCCCCCGGGAATTCACCCCTCCACTTT. This encodes CASSLGPPGNSPLHF. This chain links TRBV5-1 with TRBJ1-6, with D hard to call. This CDR3 contains 15 residues. V lost 0 bases and J 7 bases, leaving 11 bases between the germline ends. Germline CDR1 and CDR2: SGHRS and YFSETQ.

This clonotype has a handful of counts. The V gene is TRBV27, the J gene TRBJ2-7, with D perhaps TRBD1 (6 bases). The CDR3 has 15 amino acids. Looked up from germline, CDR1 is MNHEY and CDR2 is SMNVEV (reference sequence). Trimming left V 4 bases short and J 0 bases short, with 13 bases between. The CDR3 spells CASSSRGQSSYEQYF. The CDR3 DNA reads TGTGCCAGCAGTTCCAGGGGCCAAAGCTCCTACGAGCAGTACTTC.

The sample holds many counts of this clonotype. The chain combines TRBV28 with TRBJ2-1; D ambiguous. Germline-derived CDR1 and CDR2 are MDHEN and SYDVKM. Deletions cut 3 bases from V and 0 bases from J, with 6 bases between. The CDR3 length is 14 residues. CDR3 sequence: CASSFSSSYNEQFF. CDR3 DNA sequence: TGTGCCAGCAGTTTCTCAAGCTCCTACAATGAGCAGTTCTTC.